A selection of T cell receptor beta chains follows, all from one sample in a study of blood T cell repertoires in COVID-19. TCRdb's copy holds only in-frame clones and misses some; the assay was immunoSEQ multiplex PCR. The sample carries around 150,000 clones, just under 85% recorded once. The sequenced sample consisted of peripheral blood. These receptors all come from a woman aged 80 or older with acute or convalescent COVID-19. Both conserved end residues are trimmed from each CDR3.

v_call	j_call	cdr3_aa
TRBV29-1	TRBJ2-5	SVDWPSGGETQY
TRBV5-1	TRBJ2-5	ASSLMRQETQY
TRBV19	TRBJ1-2	ASSMTENYGYT
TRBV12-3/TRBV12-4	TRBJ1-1	ASSLYMNTEAF
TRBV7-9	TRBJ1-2	ASSLRGQGYGYT
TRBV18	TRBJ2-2	ASSPVAGGYTGELF
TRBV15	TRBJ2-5	ATSYGTSQETQY
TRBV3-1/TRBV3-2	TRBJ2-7	ASSRAGGGEQY
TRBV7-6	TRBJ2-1	ASSPRAGNEQF
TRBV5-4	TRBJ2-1	ASSLPGQGSYNEQF
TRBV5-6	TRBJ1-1	ASSLVGQGTEAF
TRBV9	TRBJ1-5	ASSADRGRQPQH
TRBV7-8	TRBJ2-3	ASSSLAGSSTDTQY
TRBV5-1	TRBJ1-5	ASSSGTGGQPQH
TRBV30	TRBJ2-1	ASAPPGTRNNEQF
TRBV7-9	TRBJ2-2	ASSLDRASGELF
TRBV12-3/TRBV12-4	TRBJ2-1	ASSRRSNEQF
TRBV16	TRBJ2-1	ASSQSEGRSNEQF
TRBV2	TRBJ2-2	ASRQTVTGELF
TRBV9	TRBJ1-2	ASSPGRWYGYT
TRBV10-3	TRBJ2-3	AIRGAGGQDTQY
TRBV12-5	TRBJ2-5	ASGLGQIQETQY